Below, 32 T cell receptor beta chains from the same sample are listed, as sequenced in a study of cytomegalovirus exposure and HLA in healthy donors. The PCR was carried out with 60 Vbeta primers and 13 Jbeta primers. Libraries were prepared by immunoSEQ multiplex PCR; TCRdb keeps only in-frame clonotypes and omits some of them. The sample has 100,000 to 150,000 clones, about 80% seen once. The source material was PBMCs. These receptors all come from a middle-aged woman in good health and CMV-seropositive.

Comment on this clone: At the DNA level, this CDR3 is encoded by other sequences in the same sample as well. The rearrangement joins TRBV5-1 to TRBJ2-5; D might be TRBD2 (6 bases). This CDR3 region has 14 residues. The V gene lost 7 bases and the J gene lost 2 bases, with 15 bases spanning the gap. The germline gives CDR1 SGHRS, CDR2 YFSETQ. In DNA, the CDR3 is TGCGCCAGCTCTTTGGGGCGGGGACAAGAGACCCAGTACTTC. As protein: CASSLGRGQETQYF.

The chain is built from TRBV19 and TRBJ2-2, with D maybe TRBD1 (6 bases). Trimming cost V 3 bases and J 5 bases, with 19 bases left between them. This CDR3 comprises 17 residues. Germline CDR1 and CDR2: LNHDA and SQIVND (reference sequence). The DNA of the CDR3 is TGTGCCAGTAGTATTTTCTTCGGGACAAGTACGACCGGGGAGCTGTTTTTT. Translation: CASSIFFGTSTTGELFF.

The V gene is TRBV6-4, the J gene TRBJ2-1, with D perhaps TRBD2 (6 bases). Germline V gene sequence: CDR1 MRHNA, CDR2 SNTAGT. Trimming cost V 9 bases and J 10 bases, with 16 bases left between them. The CDR3 is 12 residues long. The CDR3 DNA reads TGTGCCAGTGGGACTGGGCTGGGCGAGCAGTTCTTC. Its protein is CASGTGLGEQFF.

The chain combines TRBV9 with TRBJ2-1; 11 nucleotides line up with TRBD2. This CDR3 region has 16 residues. Germline CDR1 and CDR2: SGDLS and YYNGEE. V shed 3 bases, J shed 7 bases, and the junction held 9 bases outside the gene matches. CDR3 amino acids: CASSERPSGRQNEQFF. CDR3 DNA sequence: TGTGCCAGCAGCGAACGTCCTAGCGGGAGGCAGAATGAGCAGTTCTTC.

The chain is built from TRBV18 and TRBJ2-1; 7 bases map to TRBD1. Trimming removed 0 bases from V and 6 bases from J; junction bases left unmatched: 11. This CDR3 has 17 amino acids. Germline CDR1 reads KGHSH; CDR2 reads LQKENI. CDR3 sequence: CASSPPYRGSTANEQFF. Written as DNA, the CDR3 is TGTGCCAGCTCACCACCGTACAGGGGATCTACTGCCAATGAGCAGTTCTTC.

V is TRBV5-1 and J is TRBJ2-7; 8 bases agree with TRBD2. Germline CDR1 and CDR2: SGHRS and YFSETQ. The CDR3 extends over 14 amino acids. The ends lost 7 bases at V and 6 bases at J; junction bases unmatched: 12. CDR3 DNA sequence: TGCGCCAGCCGCTACGGGGGGGTCAGCTCCGAGCAGTACTTC. This sequence encodes CASRYGGVSSEQYF.

The V call is TRBV28, the J call TRBJ1-1, with a weak D call TRBD1 (6 bases). The CDR3 consists of 13 residues. Germline V gene data show CDR1 as MDHEN and CDR2 as SYDVKM. The V end was cut by 5 bases, the J end by 4 bases, with 11 bases between. The CDR3 bases are TGTGCCAGCAGTAGGGGGAAAGGCACTGAAGCTTTCTTT. Translating gives CASSRGKGTEAFF.

The rearrangement uses TRBV9 and TRBJ1-3; D unclear. The CDR3 runs to 15 residues. Trimming took 4 bases from V and 0 from J, leaving 11 bases between them. Germline CDR1 is SGDLS and CDR2 is YYNGEE. In DNA form, the CDR3 reads TGTGCCAGCAGCCCTGACACCAGCTCTGGAAACACCATATATTTT. This codes for CASSPDTSSGNTIYF.

V usage is TRBV6-5 and J usage is TRBJ2-7; the match to TRBD2 covers 9 bases. The germline V gene has CDR1 MNHEY and CDR2 SVGAGI. V dropped 2 bases and J dropped 6; count of bases not matched to a gene: 8. The CDR3 consists of 15 residues. In DNA form, the CDR3 reads TGTGCCAGCAGTTACCTAGCGGGAAGCCTCCGCGAGCAGTACTTC. This sequence encodes CASSYLAGSLREQYF.

The rearrangement uses TRBV29-1 and TRBJ2-3; 12 bases map to TRBD2. The CDR3 is 16 amino acids. The germline CDR1 and CDR2 sequences are SQVTM and ANQGSEA. V was pared by 1 base and J by 5 bases, with 7 bases of the junction left unmatched. CDR3 amino acids: CSVEGASGRAVDTQYF. For the CDR3, the DNA is TGCAGCGTTGAAGGGGCTAGCGGGAGGGCCGTAGATACGCAGTATTTT.

The chain links TRBV30 to TRBJ1-2; D ambiguous. Germline CDR1 reads GTSNPN; CDR2 reads SVGIG (reference sequence). This CDR3 is 12 amino acids long. Trimming took off 4 bases at V and 3 bases at J, with 9 bases between the two ends. The CDR3 DNA sequence: TGTGCCTGGACTGGCGGAGACTATGGCTACACCTTC. Translation: CAWTGGDYGYTF.

The genes are TRBV30 and TRBJ2-7, with D perhaps matching TRBD2 (7 bases). Trimming removed 5 bases at V and 1 base at J, with 18 bases between. Germline lookup yields CDR1 GTSNPN and CDR2 SVGIG (reference sequence). The length of the CDR3 is 15 residues. Here the CDR3 DNA reads TGTGCCTGGGCTACTGGAGGGGGGGCGTCCTACGAGCAGTACTTC. This encodes CAWATGGGASYEQYF.

This chain connects TRBV30 to TRBJ1-1; D perhaps matches TRBD1 (6 bases). This CDR3 contains 13 residues. The V and J ends lost 0 bases and 4 bases respectively, with 9 bases between them. CDR1 GTSNPN and CDR2 SVGIG come from the germline V gene (reference sequence). DNA of the CDR3: TGTGCCTGGAGTGTAATAGGGGGCACTGAAGCTTTCTTT. Protein product: CAWSVIGGTEAFF.

This clone was detected only once. The chain recombines TRBV9 with TRBJ2-3; maybe TRBD2 (5 bases). Trimming cost V 3 bases and J 0 bases, with 26 bases left between them. Germline values: CDR1 SGDLS, CDR2 YYNGEE. The CDR3 has 20 residues. The CDR3 region has the DNA TGTGCCAGCAGCGCTTCACTGGGAAAATTCGGAGCGGCTAGCACAGATACGCAGTATTTT. Amino acid sequence: CASSASLGKFGAASTDTQYF. Based on the CDR3 plus reference TRBV9 and TRBJ2-3, the full variable domain is DSGVTQTPKHLITATGQRVTLRCSPRSGDLSVYWYQQSLDQGLQFLIQYYNGEERAKGNILERFSAQQFPDLHSELNLSSLELGDSALYFCASSASLGKFGAASTDTQYFGPGTRLTVL.

The chain links TRBV10-3 to TRBJ2-3; TRBD1 matches at 7 bases. Looked up from germline, CDR1 is ENHRY and CDR2 is SYGVKD. The trim removed 6 bases at V and 2 bases at J, leaving 5 bases unmatched. This CDR3 has 14 residues. The CDR3 DNA is TGTGCCATCAGACGACAGGGCTCCACAGATACGCAGTATTTT. Its protein is CAIRRQGSTDTQYF.

The sample holds a few counts of this clone. The gene calls are TRBV27 and TRBJ1-5, with 8 bases identical to TRBD1. CDR1 and CDR2 (germline): MNHEY, SMNVEV (reference sequence). The CDR3 extends over 14 amino acids. V was clipped by 5 bases and J by 6 bases; unmatched bases: 6. The CDR3 spells CASSLQGGGQPQHF. As DNA, the CDR3 is TGTGCCAGCAGTCTACAGGGGGGTGGTCAGCCCCAGCATTTT.

The genes are TRBV7-9 and TRBJ2-7, with 8 bases aligning to TRBD2. Trimming at V came to 6 bases and at J to 2 bases, leaving 3 bases not matched to a gene. The CDR3 contains 13 residues. Germline V gene sequence: CDR1 SEHNR, CDR2 FQNEAQ (reference sequence). CDR3 bases: TGTGCCAGCAGAACTAGCGGCGCCTACGAGCAGTACTTC. The encoded protein is CASRTSGAYEQYF.

V is TRBV19 and J is TRBJ2-1, with D hard to call. Germline CDR1 and CDR2: LNHDA and SQIVND (reference sequence). Deletions cut 6 bases from V and 7 bases from J, with 16 bases between. The CDR3 length is 14 residues. The DNA of the CDR3 is TGTGCCAGTAGCGTCCCCAGAGGAAGAAATGAGCAGTTCTTC. It encodes CASSVPRGRNEQFF.

The V gene is TRBV27, the J gene TRBJ1-3; 8 positions agree with TRBD1. The CDR3 covers 15 residues. V was clipped by 5 bases and J by 3 bases; unmatched bases: 6. CDR1 and CDR2 (germline): MNHEY, SMNVEV (reference sequence). CDR3 in DNA: TGTGCCAGCAGTACCACAGGGGGTGATGGAAACACCATATATTTT. Encoded protein: CASSTTGGDGNTIYF.

This sequence joins TRBV9 and TRBJ2-5; D is perhaps TRBD1 (6 bases). CDR1 is SGDLS and CDR2 is YYNGEE in the germline V gene. The CDR3 length is 14 residues. V gave up 3 bases and J gave up 2 bases, with 11 bases separating them. The CDR3 reads CASSANRVQETQYF. CDR3 in DNA: TGTGCCAGCAGCGCGAACAGGGTTCAAGAGACCCAGTACTTC.

This chain links TRBV4-1 with TRBJ2-5; the D is unclear. The CDR3 contains 13 residues. Per the germline V gene, CDR1 is MGHRA and CDR2 is YSYEKL. The V end lost 3 bases, the J end lost 2 bases, and 7 bases lay between the germline ends. The CDR3 DNA reads as TGCGCCAGCAGCCAGTTCGTGCAAGAGACCCAGTACTTC. Its protein is CASSQFVQETQYF.

This chain links TRBV30 with TRBJ2-5, with 7 bases matching TRBD2. J gave up 5 bases and V 2 bases, and 5 bases lay outside the gene matches. Germline V gene data show CDR1 as GTSNPN and CDR2 as SVGIG (reference sequence). This CDR3 is 13 amino acids long. The CDR3 reads CAWSRREKETQYF. The CDR3 DNA reads TGTGCCTGGAGTCGGCGGGAGAAGGAGACCCAGTACTTC.

The V and J genes are TRBV2 and TRBJ1-5, with D uncertain. The V end was cut by 1 base, the J end by 0 bases, with 7 bases between. The CDR3 runs 15 residues. Germline CDR1 and CDR2: SNHLY and FYNNEI. The CDR3 region is CASSEGQASNQPQHF. CDR3 nucleotide sequence: TGTGCCAGCAGTGAAGGCCAGGCTAGCAATCAGCCCCAGCATTTT.

This clone was seen only once. The chain couples TRBV4-1 to TRBJ2-1; 16 positions match TRBD2. Trimming at V came to 6 bases and at J to 0 bases, leaving 8 bases not matched to a gene. Germline values: CDR1 MGHRA, CDR2 YSYEKL. The CDR3 runs to 19 residues. The chain's CDR3 is CASRNLGLAGGPSYNEQFF. DNA for the CDR3: TGCGCCAGCAGGAACCTGGGACTAGCGGGAGGGCCCTCCTACAATGAGCAGTTCTTC.

The rearrangement joins TRBV25-1 to TRBJ1-1, with D possibly being TRBD1 (5 bases). Per germline, CDR1 MGHDK and CDR2 SYGVNS. This CDR3 spans 16 amino acids. The germline V and J ends were trimmed by 1 base and 3 bases, with 15 bases remaining between them. The CDR3 DNA follows: TGTGCCAGCAGTGAATTGACCCAAGGGGTTGACACTGAAGCTTTCTTT. It specifies CASSELTQGVDTEAFF. The whole variable domain, filled in from reference TRBV25-1 and TRBJ1-1, reads EADIYQTPRYLVIGTGKKITLECSQTMGHDKMYWYQQDPGMELHLIHYSYGVNSTEKGDLSSESTVSRIRTEHFPLTLESARPSHTSQYLCASSELTQGVDTEAFFGQGTRLTVV.

The rearrangement joins TRBV6-1 to TRBJ2-2; possible D gene TRBD1, 5 bases. The CDR3 sequence is 17 residues long. The V end was cut by 0 bases, the J end by 6 bases, with 17 bases between. Germline V lookup: CDR1 MNHNS, CDR2 SASEGT. The CDR3 DNA reads TGTGCCAGCAGTGAAGCGGACACCCCTAACATCTCCGGGGAGCTGTTTTTT. Amino acids: CASSEADTPNISGELFF.

The genes are TRBV6-1 and TRBJ2-2, with TRBD1 matching 7 bases. Germline-derived CDR1 and CDR2 are MNHNS and SASEGT. Unmatched junction bases numbered 5, after V lost 6 bases and J lost 4 bases. The CDR3 has 14 amino acids. The CDR3 here is CASRPTGATGELFF. CDR3 DNA: TGTGCCAGCAGACCCACAGGGGCCACCGGGGAGCTGTTTTTT.

CDR3 DNA sequence: TGCGCCAGCAGCCGGGGAGCTAGCGGGATTTTTGAGACCCAGTACTTC. The encoded protein is CASSRGASGIFETQYF. The V gene is TRBV4-1, the J gene TRBJ2-5; 9 positions agree with TRBD2. Germline V CDR1 and CDR2: MGHRA, YSYEKL. V shed 4 bases, J shed 5 bases, and the junction held 11 bases outside the gene matches. There are 16 residues in the CDR3.

This clone was counted only a few times. The rearrangement links TRBV19 to TRBJ2-5, with no clear D. Trimming removed 0 bases from V and 1 base from J, with 9 bases in between. The CDR3 contains 15 residues. CDR1 is LNHDA, CDR2 SQIVND, per germline (reference sequence). The CDR3 region is CASSIEGSLQETQYF. The CDR3 bases are TGTGCCAGTAGTATAGAGGGCAGCCTCCAAGAGACCCAGTACTTC.

In its sample, this clone was seen a few times. The V gene is TRBV15, the J gene TRBJ2-2; D is ambiguous. CDR1 LNHNV and CDR2 YYDKDF come from the germline V gene (reference sequence). Trimming removed 0 bases at V and 7 bases at J, with 6 bases between. The CDR3 is made up of 13 amino acids. CDR3 amino acids: CATSRDSIGELFF. CDR3 bases: TGTGCCACCAGCAGAGATTCAATCGGGGAGCTGTTTTTT.

The genes are TRBV7-2 and TRBJ1-2, with unresolved D. Germline-derived CDR1 and CDR2 are SGHTA and FQGNSA. Between the trimmed V and J ends, which lost 1 base and 7 bases, there was a span of 13 bases. The CDR3 runs to 14 residues. CDR3 in amino acids: CASSLGDAGFGYTF. The CDR3 DNA follows: TGTGCCAGCAGCTTAGGAGACGCCGGGTTTGGCTACACCTTC.

The chain is built from TRBV10-3 and TRBJ1-1; tentative D call: TRBD1 (5 bases). Germline V lookup: CDR1 ENHRY, CDR2 SYGVKD. The CDR3 length is 14 residues. The V end lost 10 bases, the J end lost 1 base, and 16 bases lay between the germline ends. The CDR3 DNA reads TGTGCCACGGGAGCTGACGGGGCGAACACTGAAGCTTTCTTT. Encoded protein: CATGADGANTEAFF.